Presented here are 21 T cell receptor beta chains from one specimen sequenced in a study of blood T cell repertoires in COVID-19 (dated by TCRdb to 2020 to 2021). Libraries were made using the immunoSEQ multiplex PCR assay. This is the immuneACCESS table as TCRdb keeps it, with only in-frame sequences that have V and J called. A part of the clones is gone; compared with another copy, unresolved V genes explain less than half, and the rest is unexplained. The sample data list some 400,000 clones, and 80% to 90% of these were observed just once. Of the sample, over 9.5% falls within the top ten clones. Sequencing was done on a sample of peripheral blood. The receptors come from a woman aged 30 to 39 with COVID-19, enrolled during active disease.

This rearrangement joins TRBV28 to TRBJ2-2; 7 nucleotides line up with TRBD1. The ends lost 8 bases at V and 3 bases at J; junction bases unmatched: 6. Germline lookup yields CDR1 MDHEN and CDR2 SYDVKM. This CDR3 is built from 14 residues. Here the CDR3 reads CASLRDSHTGELFF. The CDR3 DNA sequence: TGTGCCAGCCTAAGGGACAGTCACACCGGGGAGCTGTTTTTT.

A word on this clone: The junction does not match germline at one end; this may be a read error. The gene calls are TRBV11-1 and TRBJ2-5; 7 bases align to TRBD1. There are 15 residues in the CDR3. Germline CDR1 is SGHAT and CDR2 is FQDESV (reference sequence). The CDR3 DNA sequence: TGTGCCAGCAGCTTAGGAGTGGGCAACAGGGGCCCCCCCCACTTC. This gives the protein CASSLGVGNRGPPHF. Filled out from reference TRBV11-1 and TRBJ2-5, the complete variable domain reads EAEVAQSPRYKITEKSQAVAFWCDPISGHATLYWYRQILGQGPELLVQFQDESVVDDSQLPKDRFSAERLKGVDSTLKIQPAELGDSAMYLCASSLGVGNRGPPHFGPGTRLLVL.

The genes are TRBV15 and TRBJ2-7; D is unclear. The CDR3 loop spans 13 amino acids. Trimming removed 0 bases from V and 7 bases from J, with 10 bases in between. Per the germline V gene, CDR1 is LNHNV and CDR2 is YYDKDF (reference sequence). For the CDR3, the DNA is TGTGCCACCAGCAGAGATAGAGAGAGGGAGCAGTACTTC. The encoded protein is CATSRDREREQYF.

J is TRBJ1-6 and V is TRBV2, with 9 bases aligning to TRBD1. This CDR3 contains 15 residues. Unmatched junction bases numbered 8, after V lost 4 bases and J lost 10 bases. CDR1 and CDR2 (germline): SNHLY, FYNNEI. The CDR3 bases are TGTGCCAGCAGTGTTAGGAGGACAGGGGACTCACCCCTCCACTTT. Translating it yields CASSVRRTGDSPLHF.

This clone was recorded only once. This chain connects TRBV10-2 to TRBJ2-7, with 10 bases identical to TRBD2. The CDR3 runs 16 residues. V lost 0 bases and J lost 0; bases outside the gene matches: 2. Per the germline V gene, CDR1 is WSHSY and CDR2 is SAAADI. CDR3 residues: CASSESPSGSSYEQYF. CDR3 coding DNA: TGCGCCAGCAGTGAGTCCCCTAGCGGGAGCTCCTACGAGCAGTACTTC.

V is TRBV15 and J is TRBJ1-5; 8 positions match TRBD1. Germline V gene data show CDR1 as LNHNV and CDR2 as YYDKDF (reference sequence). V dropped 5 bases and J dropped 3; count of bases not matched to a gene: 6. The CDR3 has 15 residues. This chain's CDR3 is CATSPQGGDNQPQHF. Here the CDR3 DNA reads TGTGCCACCAGCCCACAGGGGGGGGACAATCAGCCCCAGCATTTT.

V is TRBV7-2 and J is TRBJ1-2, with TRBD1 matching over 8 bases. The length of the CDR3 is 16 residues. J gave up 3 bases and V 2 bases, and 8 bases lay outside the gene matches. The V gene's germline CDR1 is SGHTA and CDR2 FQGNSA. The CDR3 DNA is TGTGCCAGCAGCTTATGGGTCGGGACAGGTTACTATGGCTACACCTTC. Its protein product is CASSLWVGTGYYGYTF.

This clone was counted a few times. CDR3 nucleotides: TGTGCCAGCAGCCTCGGGGTGGATACGCAGTATTTT. It translates to CASSLGVDTQYF. V usage is TRBV12-3 or TRBV12-4 and J usage is TRBJ2-3, with D possibly matching TRBD2 (5 bases). CDR3 length: 12 residues. Trimming took 6 bases from V and 6 from J, leaving 10 bases between them.

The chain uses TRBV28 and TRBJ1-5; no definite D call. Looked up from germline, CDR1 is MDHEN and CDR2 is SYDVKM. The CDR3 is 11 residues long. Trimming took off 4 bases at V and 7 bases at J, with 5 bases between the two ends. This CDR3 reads CASSSQQPQHF. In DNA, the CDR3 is TGTGCCAGCAGTTCACAACAGCCCCAGCATTTT.

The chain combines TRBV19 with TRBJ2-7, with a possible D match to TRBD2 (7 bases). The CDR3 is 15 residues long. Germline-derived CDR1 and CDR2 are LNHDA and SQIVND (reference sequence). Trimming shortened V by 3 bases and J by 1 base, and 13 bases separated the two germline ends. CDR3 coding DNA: TGTGCCAGTAGTATTGGTGGGGGGGCATCCTACGAGCAGTACTTC. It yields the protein CASSIGGGASYEQYF.

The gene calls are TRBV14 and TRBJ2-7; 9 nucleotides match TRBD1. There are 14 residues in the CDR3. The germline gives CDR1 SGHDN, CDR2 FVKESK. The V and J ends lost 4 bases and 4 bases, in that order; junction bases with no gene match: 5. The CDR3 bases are TGTGCCAGCAGCCCACAGGGGGCGAGGTACGAGCAGTACTTC. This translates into CASSPQGARYEQYF.

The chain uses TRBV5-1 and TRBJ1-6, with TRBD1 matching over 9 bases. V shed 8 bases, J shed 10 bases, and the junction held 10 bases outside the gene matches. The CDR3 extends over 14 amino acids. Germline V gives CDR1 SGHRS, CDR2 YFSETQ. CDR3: CASRRDRDSSPLHF. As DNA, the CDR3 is TGCGCCAGTAGACGGGACAGGGATTCCTCACCCCTCCACTTT.

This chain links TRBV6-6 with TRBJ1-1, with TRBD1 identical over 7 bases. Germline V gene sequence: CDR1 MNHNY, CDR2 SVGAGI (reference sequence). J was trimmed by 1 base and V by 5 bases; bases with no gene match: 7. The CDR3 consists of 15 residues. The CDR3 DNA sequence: TGTGCCAGCAGTAATACGGGACAGAAGAACACTGAAGCTTTCTTT. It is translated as CASSNTGQKNTEAFF.

The CDR3 DNA reads as TGTGCCAGTAGTACCCGTGATGGAGCGGGACTACAGTACTTC. This codes for CASSTRDGAGLQYF. The chain couples TRBV19 to TRBJ2-4, with 7 positions matching TRBD2. Per germline, CDR1 LNHDA and CDR2 SQIVND (reference sequence). CDR3 length: 14 residues. After removal of 4 bases from V and 13 bases from J, the junction contained 13 bases not matched to a gene.

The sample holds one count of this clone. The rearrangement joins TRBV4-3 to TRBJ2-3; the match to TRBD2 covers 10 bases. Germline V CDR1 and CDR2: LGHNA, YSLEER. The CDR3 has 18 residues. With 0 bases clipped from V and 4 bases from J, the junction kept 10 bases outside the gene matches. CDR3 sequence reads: CASSQDLQREGRADTQYF. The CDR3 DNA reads TGCGCCAGCAGCCAAGATCTCCAGCGGGAGGGCCGTGCAGATACGCAGTATTTT.

CDR3 protein: CASRAWSPNLEDQYF. Here the CDR3 DNA reads TGTGCCAGTAGAGCTTGGTCCCCTAACCTCGAGGATCAGTACTTC. V usage is TRBV19 and J usage is TRBJ2-7; D is ambiguous. Germline V gene data show CDR1 as LNHDA and CDR2 as SQIVND (reference sequence). This CDR3 has 15 amino acids. The V and J ends lost 6 bases and 10 bases respectively, with 25 bases between them.

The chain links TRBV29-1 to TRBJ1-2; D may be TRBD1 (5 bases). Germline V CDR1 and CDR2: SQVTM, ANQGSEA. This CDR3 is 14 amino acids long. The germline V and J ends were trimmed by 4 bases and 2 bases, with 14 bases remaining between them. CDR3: CSVATGQGNYGYTF. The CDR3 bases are TGCAGCGTTGCGACTGGGCAGGGAAACTATGGCTACACCTTC.

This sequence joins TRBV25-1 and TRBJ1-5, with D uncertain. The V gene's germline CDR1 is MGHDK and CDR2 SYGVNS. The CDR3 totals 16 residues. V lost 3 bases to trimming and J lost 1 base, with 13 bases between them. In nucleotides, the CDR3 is TGTGCCAGCAGTGAGGCAAGAGGTTCCAGCAATCAGCCCCAGCATTTT. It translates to CASSEARGSSNQPQHF.

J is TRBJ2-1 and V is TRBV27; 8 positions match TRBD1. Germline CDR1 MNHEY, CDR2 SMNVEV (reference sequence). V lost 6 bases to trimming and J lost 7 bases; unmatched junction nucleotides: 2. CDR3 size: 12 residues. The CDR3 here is CASRHRGNEQFF. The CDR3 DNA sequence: TGTGCCAGCAGGCACAGGGGGAATGAGCAGTTCTTC.

The CDR3 loop reads CASSLEPGYGYTF. The CDR3 DNA reads TGCGCCAGCAGCTTGGAGCCCGGGTACGGCTACACCTTC. This chain uses TRBV5-1 with TRBJ1-2; no definite D call. V dropped 0 bases and J dropped 8 bases, with 11 bases sitting between them. Germline CDR1 and CDR2: SGHRS and YFSETQ. CDR3 length: 13 residues.

CDR3 in DNA: TGTGCCAGCAGTTTATCTCGCGGGGGCGGGGTCTACTATGGCTACACCTTC. Amino acid sequence: CASSLSRGGGVYYGYTF. The V call is TRBV27, the J call TRBJ1-2, with D perhaps TRBD1 (6 bases). The length of the CDR3 is 17 residues. The germline V gene encodes CDR1 MNHEY and CDR2 SMNVEV (reference sequence). V shed 0 bases and J shed 3 bases, with 17 bases lying between them.